One T cell receptor beta chain is described in this entry. Its antigen is unknown. The data stem from a study of shared clonotypes between healthy human individuals. General study points: Donor scarcity curtailed the genetic and exposure-history diversity represented herein. Large sequencing depth failed to make sorted-subset sequencing complete, rarefaction showed. For naive CD4 cells, roughly 5% of clonotypes were shared across a few donors.

In the naive CD8 group, cells lacked CD45RO and were positively selected for CCR7, so terminally differentiated effector memory CD45RA+ cells were left out. Assay runs were performed at deep level. Here immunoSEQ multiplex PCR was the method, and the copy in TCRdb shows in-frame clones only, minus some. The sample holds over 750,000 clones; around 96% are singletons and the top ten take less than 0.25%. The V gene end was trimmed by 0 bases and the J gene end by 2 bases; junction bases not matched to a gene: 11. CDR1 is KGHSH, CDR2 LQKENI, per germline. This CDR3 contains 18 residues. Sequenced: naive CD8+ T cells sorted from blood. The chain uses TRBV18 and TRBJ2-5; 8 bases fit TRBD2. The TCR sequence derives from a man younger than 45 in good health. This CDR3 is CASSPPAGTRAGQETQYF. CDR3 coding DNA: TGTGCCAGCTCACCACCCGCCGGGACTAGGGCCGGGCAAGAGACCCAGTACTTC.